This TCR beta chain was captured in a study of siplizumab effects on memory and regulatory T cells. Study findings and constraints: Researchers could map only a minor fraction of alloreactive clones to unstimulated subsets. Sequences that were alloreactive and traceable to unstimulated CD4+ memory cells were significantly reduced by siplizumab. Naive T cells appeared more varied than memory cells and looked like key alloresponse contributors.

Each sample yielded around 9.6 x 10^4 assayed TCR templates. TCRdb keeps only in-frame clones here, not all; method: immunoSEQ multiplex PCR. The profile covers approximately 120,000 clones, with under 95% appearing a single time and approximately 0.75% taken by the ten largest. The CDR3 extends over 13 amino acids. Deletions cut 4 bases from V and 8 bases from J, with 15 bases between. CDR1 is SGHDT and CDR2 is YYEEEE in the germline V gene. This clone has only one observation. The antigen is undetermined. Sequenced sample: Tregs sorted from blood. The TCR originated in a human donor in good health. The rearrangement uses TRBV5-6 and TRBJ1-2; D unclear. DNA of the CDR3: TGTGCCAGCAGCCAGGCCCCGGTCGACGGCTACACCTTC. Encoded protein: CASSQAPVDGYTF.